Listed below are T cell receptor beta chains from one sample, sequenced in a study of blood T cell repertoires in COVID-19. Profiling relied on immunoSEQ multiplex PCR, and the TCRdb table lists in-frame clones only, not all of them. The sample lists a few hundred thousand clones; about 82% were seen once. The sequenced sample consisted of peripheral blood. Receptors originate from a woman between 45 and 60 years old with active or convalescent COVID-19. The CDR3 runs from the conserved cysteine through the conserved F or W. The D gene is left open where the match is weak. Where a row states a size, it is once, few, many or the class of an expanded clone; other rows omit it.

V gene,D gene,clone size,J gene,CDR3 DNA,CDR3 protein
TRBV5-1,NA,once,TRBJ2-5,TGCGCCAGCACCTCCCCGGGGGAAGAGACCCAGTACTTC,CASTSPGEETQYF
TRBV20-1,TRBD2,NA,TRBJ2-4,TGCAGTGCTAGTATCCTAGCGGGAGTGTTGGGCAAAAACATTCAGTACTTC,CSASILAGVLGKNIQYF
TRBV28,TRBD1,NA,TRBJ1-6,TGTGCCAGCATCCTCGGACAGGGGAATTCACCCCTCCACTTT,CASILGQGNSPLHF
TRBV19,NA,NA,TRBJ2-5,TGTGCCAGTAGTATATCCTTGGTCGACAGGGAGACCCAGTACTTC,CASSISLVDRETQYF
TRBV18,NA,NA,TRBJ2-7,TGTGCCAGCTCACCGCTTCAAGGGACAAGCTCCTACGAGCAGTACTTC,CASSPLQGTSSYEQYF
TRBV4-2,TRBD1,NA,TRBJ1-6,TGTGCCAGCAGTACTGGGACAGGGTTAACACCCCTCCACTTT,CASSTGTGLTPLHF
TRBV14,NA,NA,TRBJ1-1,TGTGCCAGCAGCCACCACGGGGGATGGGCTTTCTTT,CASSHHGGWAFF
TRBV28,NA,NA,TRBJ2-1,TGTGCCAGCAGTTTGCACGGCTCGGGTGAGCAGTTCTTC,CASSLHGSGEQFF
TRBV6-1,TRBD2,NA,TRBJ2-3,TGTGCCAGCAGTGAAGAGGTTGCGGGAGTGGGAGATACGCAGTATTTT,CASSEEVAGVGDTQYF
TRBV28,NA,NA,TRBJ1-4,TGTGCCAGCAGTCAACCGGGACTTTGGGATGAAAAACTGTTTTTT,CASSQPGLWDEKLFF
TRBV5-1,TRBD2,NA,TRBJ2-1,TGCGCCAGCAGCTTGTTAACTAGCGGGATCTACAATGAGCAGTTCTTC,CASSLLTSGIYNEQFF
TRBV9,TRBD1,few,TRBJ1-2,TGTGCCACCGGCGACAGGGGATATGGCTACACCTTC,CATGDRGYGYTF
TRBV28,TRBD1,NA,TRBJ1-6,TGTGCCAGCAGTTCACCGGGACAGGGGCGTTCACCCCTCCACTTT,CASSSPGQGRSPLHF
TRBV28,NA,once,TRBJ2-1,TGTGCCAGCAGAGGCAGCGGGTTCTCCTACAATGAGCAGTTCTTC,CASRGSGFSYNEQFF
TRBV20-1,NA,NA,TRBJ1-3,TGCAGTGCTAGTTGGGGGGTTCCCGCATCGACTTTTCGCACCATATATTTT,CSASWGVPASTFRTIYF
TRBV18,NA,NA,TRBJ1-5,TGTGCCAGCTCAGCAGATCTTAGCAATCAGCCCCAGCATTTT,CASSADLSNQPQHF
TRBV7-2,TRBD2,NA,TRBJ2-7,TGTGCCAGCAGCTTAGTCCTAGCGGCTAGGTACTACGAGCAGTACTTC,CASSLVLAARYYEQYF
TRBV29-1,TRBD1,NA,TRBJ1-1,TGCAGCGTCAAACAGGGGGCTGGAAACACTGAAGCTTTCTTT,CSVKQGAGNTEAFF
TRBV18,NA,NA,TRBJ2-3,TGTGCCAGCTCCCCAGCCTTTGGAGGGACAGATACGCAGTATTTT,CASSPAFGGTDTQYF
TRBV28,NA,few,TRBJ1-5,TGTGCCAGCAGTTTAGGGGCGGGAAATCAGCCCCAGCATTTT,CASSLGAGNQPQHF
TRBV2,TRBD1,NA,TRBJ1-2,TGTGCCAGCAGAGAGACAGGGGAAAGCTATGGCTACACCTTC,CASRETGESYGYTF
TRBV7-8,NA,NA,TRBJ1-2,TGTGCCAGCAGCTTAGTGCGGGCTCCGGGGAAAAACTATGGCTACACCTTC,CASSLVRAPGKNYGYTF
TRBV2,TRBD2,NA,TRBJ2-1,TGTGCCAGCAGTGAACTAGCGGGAGCATGGAATGAGCAGTTCTTC,CASSELAGAWNEQFF
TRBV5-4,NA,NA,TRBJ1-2,TGTGCCAGCAGCTTGGGACCAGGTTCCGGCTACACCTTC,CASSLGPGSGYTF
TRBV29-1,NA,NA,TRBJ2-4,TGCAGCGTTGTCCGCGGGACGTCCGATACCATTCAGTACTTC,CSVVRGTSDTIQYF
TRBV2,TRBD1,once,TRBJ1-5,TGTGCCAGCAGTGAAGACAGGGGGAATCAGCCCCAGCATTTT,CASSEDRGNQPQHF
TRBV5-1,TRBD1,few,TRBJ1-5,TGCGCCAGCAGCACAGGGACAGGGGGAAGTCAGCCCCAGCATTTT,CASSTGTGGSQPQHF
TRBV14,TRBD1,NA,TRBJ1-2,TGTGCCAGCAGCCAAACAGGGGCCGCTCTCTATGGCTACACCTTC,CASSQTGAALYGYTF
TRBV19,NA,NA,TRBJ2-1,TGTGCCAGTAGTCCGGGGACTGCGGGGAATGAGCAGTTCTTC,CASSPGTAGNEQFF
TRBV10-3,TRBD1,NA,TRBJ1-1,TGTGCCATCAGCCCGACAGGGGGCCTCACTGAAGCTTTCTTT,CAISPTGGLTEAFF
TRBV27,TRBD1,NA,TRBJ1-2,TGTGCCAGCAGTTCAAAGACAGGGTATGGCTACACCTTC,CASSSKTGYGYTF
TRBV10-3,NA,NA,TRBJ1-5,TGTGCCATCAGTGGACAGAATAGCAATCAGCCCCAGCATTTT,CAISGQNSNQPQHF
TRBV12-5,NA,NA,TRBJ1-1,TGTGCTAGTGGCCCGCCCTTCACGGCTCGGGGCACTGAAGCTTTCTTT,CASGPPFTARGTEAFF
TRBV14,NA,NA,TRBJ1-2,TGTGCCAGCAGCCAAGATCGAGACACAGACTATGGCTACACCTTC,CASSQDRDTDYGYTF
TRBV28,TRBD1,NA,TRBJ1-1,TGTGCCAGCAGTTTTCCGACAGGGAGCACTGAAGCTTTCTTT,CASSFPTGSTEAFF
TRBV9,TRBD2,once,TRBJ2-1,TGTGCCAGCAGCGTAGCTATGGCGGGAGGGCCTATAAATGAGCAGTTCTTC,CASSVAMAGGPINEQFF
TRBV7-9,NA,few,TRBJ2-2,TGTGCCAGCAGCTTAGTAGCGTCAGGGGAGCTGTTTTTT,CASSLVASGELFF
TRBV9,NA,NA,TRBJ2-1,TGTGCCAGCAGCGTAGCCGGAGCGAGCTCCTACAATGAGCAGTTCTTC,CASSVAGASSYNEQFF
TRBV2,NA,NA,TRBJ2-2,TGTGCCAGCAGTGAAGGTGGAATATGGGCCAGCACCGGGGAGCTGTTTTTT,CASSEGGIWASTGELFF
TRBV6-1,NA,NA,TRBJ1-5,TGTGCCAGCAGTGGACAGGTCCCCATAATCGGCAATCAGCCCCAGCATTTT,CASSGQVPIIGNQPQHF